This T cell receptor (beta chain) was retrieved from a study of PD-1 blockade in classical Hodgkin lymphoma. Broader study findings: Only CD4+ TCR diversity, not CD8+, had risen significantly by C4D1. Those achieving complete response showed baseline diversity like newly diagnosed patients. Newly diagnosed patients were reported to start with lower TCR diversity than healthy donors.

As regards this clone: Antigen unknown.

Libraries were prepared by immunoSEQ multiplex PCR; TCRdb keeps only in-frame clonotypes and omits some of them. The data show some 93,000 clones, with just under 95% seen just once and 2.8% held by the top ten. V was trimmed by 5 bases and J by 0 bases, leaving 8 bases between them. The CDR3 runs to 15 residues. CDR1 and CDR2 from the germline V gene are MNHEY and SMNVEV (reference sequence). Each of the patients experienced relapse following autologous stem cell transplantation, and their brentuximab vedotin exposure differed. The patients, who had relapsed/refractory classical Hodgkin lymphoma, achieved best responses of complete response, partial response or progressive disease.

This specimen was peripheral blood mononuclear cells (PBMCs), taken at baseline. This clonotype was sampled from a human donor with classical Hodgkin lymphoma. V gene TRBV27 combines with J gene TRBJ2-6, with unresolved D. This chain's CDR3 is CASSRPGSGANVLTF. CDR3 nucleotide sequence: TGTGCCAGCAGTCGCCCCGGCTCTGGGGCCAACGTCCTGACTTTC.